Listed here are 24 T cell receptor beta chains from one sample, sequenced in a study of OX40 agonist ivuxolimab in advanced cancers. Sequencing was performed with immunoSEQ multiplex PCR; in TCRdb, only in-frame clones are kept and a portion is missing. This table has tens of thousands of clones, 80% to 90% appearing once. The sample was CD4+ or CD8+ T cells sorted from blood, taken in a trial of the OX40 agonist ivuxolimab. These receptor sequences come from an adult with an advanced solid tumor such as melanoma, head and neck, liver or kidney cancer.

V gene TRBV28 combines with J gene TRBJ2-7; D ambiguous. V was shortened by 3 bases and J by 3 bases, with 15 bases between the two germline ends. Germline CDR1 MDHEN, CDR2 SYDVKM. This CDR3 region has 15 residues. The DNA of the CDR3 is TGTGCCAGCAGTTTTAGTGTCGCCAGGCGCTACGAGCAGTACTTC. Residues: CASSFSVARRYEQYF.

The rearrangement joins TRBV28 to TRBJ1-2; 12 bases fit TRBD1. The CDR3 runs 18 residues. J gave up 2 bases and V 4 bases, and 11 bases lay outside the gene matches. Germline lookup yields CDR1 MDHEN and CDR2 SYDVKM. This chain's CDR3 is CASSSLRDRGRVNYGYTF. The CDR3 nucleotides are TGTGCCAGCAGTTCCCTCCGGGACAGGGGGCGCGTGAACTATGGCTACACCTTC.

This chain uses TRBV5-1 with TRBJ2-3, with D tentatively TRBD1 (6 bases). This CDR3 comprises 17 residues. In germline, CDR1 is SGHRS, CDR2 YFSETQ. Trimming pared 4 bases from V and 4 bases from J, leaving 22 bases between. The CDR3 nucleotides read TGCGCCAGCAGCCCCCAAGGGGGACCGAGGACATCAGATACGCAGTATTTT. Its translation: CASSPQGGPRTSDTQYF. Full variable domain (missing parts from reference TRBV5-1 and TRBJ2-3): KAGVTQTPRYLIKTRGQQVTLSCSPISGHRSVSWYQQTPGQGLQFLFEYFSETQRNKGNFPGRFSGRQFSNSRSEMNVSTLELGDSALYLCASSPQGGPRTSDTQYFGPGTRLTVL.

The V gene is TRBV18, the J gene TRBJ1-2; 10 nucleotides agree with TRBD1. The V and J ends lost 2 bases and 9 bases, in that order; junction bases with no gene match: 6. Germline CDR1 KGHSH, CDR2 LQKENI. CDR3 length: 14 residues. This chain's CDR3 is CASSPAGQGKSYTF. Here the CDR3 DNA reads TGTGCCAGCTCACCAGCGGGACAGGGGAAGAGCTACACCTTC.

The rearrangement links TRBV4-3 to TRBJ2-1, with 13 bases identical to TRBD2. The V segment lost 2 bases and the J segment 4 bases; nucleotides outside the gene matches: 8. Looked up from germline, CDR1 is LGHNA and CDR2 is YSLEER. The CDR3 spans 18 residues. CDR3 protein: CASSQKRPGLAGYNEQFF. The CDR3 bases are TGCGCCAGCAGCCAAAAGCGACCGGGACTAGCGGGGTACAATGAGCAGTTCTTC.

This chain connects TRBV18 to TRBJ2-3; 7 nucleotides line up with TRBD1. V lost 4 bases, J lost 3 bases, and 10 bases stayed unmatched. Germline V lookup: CDR1 KGHSH, CDR2 LQKENI. This CDR3 is 16 amino acids long. CDR3 protein: CASSQPGQFNTDTQYF. The DNA of the CDR3 is TGTGCCAGCTCACAACCGGGACAGTTTAATACAGATACGCAGTATTTT.

J is TRBJ2-7 and V is TRBV19, with TRBD1 matching over 10 bases. Germline CDR1 reads LNHDA; CDR2 reads SQIVND (reference sequence). The V and J ends lost 3 bases and 2 bases, in that order; junction bases with no gene match: 1. The CDR3 runs 14 residues. CDR3 nucleotides: TGTGCCAGTAGTATGGGACAGGGGCCCTACGAGCAGTACTTC. Amino acids: CASSMGQGPYEQYF. Full variable domain (remainder filled in from reference TRBV19 and TRBJ2-7): DGGITQSPKYLFRKEGQNVTLSCEQNLNHDAMYWYRQDPGQGLRLIYYSQIVNDFQKGDIAEGYSVSREKKESFPLTVTSAQKNPTAFYLCASSMGQGPYEQYFGPGTRLTVT.

A single count supports this clone. The chain couples TRBV6-5 to TRBJ1-5, with a possible D match to TRBD1 (5 bases). Deletions cut 5 bases from V and 6 bases from J, with 14 bases between. This CDR3 is 14 amino acids long. Germline-derived CDR1 and CDR2 are MNHEY and SVGAGI. CDR3: CASSPSGKSQPQHF. The DNA of the CDR3 is TGTGCCAGCAGTCCTTCAGGGAAGAGTCAGCCCCAGCATTTT.

The chain combines TRBV2 with TRBJ1-2, with 9 bases lining up with TRBD1. V trimming: 7 bases; J trimming: 4 bases; junction bases outside the gene matches: 10. Germline CDR1 and CDR2: SNHLY and FYNNEI. The CDR3 is 15 residues long. The CDR3 spells CASMLDRGDAYGYTF. In DNA, the CDR3 is TGTGCCAGCATGCTAGACAGGGGGGATGCCTATGGCTACACCTTC.

The rearrangement joins TRBV6-5 to TRBJ1-2; D may be TRBD1 (6 bases). Trimming shortened V by 10 bases and J by 3 bases, and 15 bases separated the two germline ends. CDR1 is MNHEY, CDR2 SVGAGI, per germline. This CDR3 has 13 residues. CDR3 loop: CANALGGDYGYTF. The CDR3 region has the DNA TGTGCCAACGCTTTAGGGGGTGACTATGGCTACACCTTC.

The rearrangement joins TRBV19 to TRBJ1-5; 8 bases agree with TRBD1. The CDR3 runs to 15 residues. Germline trimming cut 0 bases from V and 7 bases from J; bases unmatched to any gene: 5. The germline gives CDR1 LNHDA, CDR2 SQIVND (reference sequence). CDR3 amino acids: CASSIEGQGGQPQHF. As DNA, the CDR3 is TGTGCCAGTAGTATAGAAGGACAGGGCGGGCAGCCCCAGCATTTT.

The chain recombines TRBV28 with TRBJ2-7, with D perhaps matching TRBD1 (6 bases). The CDR3 contains 14 residues. The germline V gene encodes CDR1 MDHEN and CDR2 SYDVKM. Trimming shortened V by 5 bases and J by 1 base, and 12 bases separated the two germline ends. CDR3 sequence reads: CASSPIQGSYEQYF. Here the CDR3 DNA reads TGTGCCAGCAGTCCGATACAGGGATCCTACGAGCAGTACTTC.

This chain uses TRBV5-8 with TRBJ1-2, with 9 positions matching TRBD1. The CDR3 length is 17 residues. V dropped 1 base and J dropped 7; count of bases not matched to a gene: 14. The germline V gene encodes CDR1 SGHTS and CDR2 YDEGEE. CDR3 region: CASSLQGQGTPKSGYTF. In nucleotides, the CDR3 is TGTGCCAGCAGCTTGCAAGGACAGGGGACGCCTAAGTCTGGCTACACCTTC.

The chain employs TRBV7-3 and TRBJ2-3; D gene unclear. Trimming removed 1 base from V and 6 bases from J, with 5 bases in between. Germline lookup yields CDR1 SGHTA and CDR2 FQGTGA. The CDR3 sequence is 12 residues long. The CDR3 DNA is TGTGCCAGCAGCTTAATAGGGGATACGCAGTATTTT. Encoded protein: CASSLIGDTQYF. The whole variable domain, remainder taken from reference TRBV7-3 and TRBJ2-3, is GAGVSQTPSNKVTEKGKYVELRCDPISGHTALYWYRQSLGQGPEFLIYFQGTGAADDSGLPNDRFFAVRPEGSVSTLKIQRTERGDSAVYLCASSLIGDTQYFGPGTRLTVL.

The genes are TRBV6-1 and TRBJ1-4; D not resolved. The V end was cut by 2 bases, the J end by 4 bases, with 11 bases between. Looked up from germline, CDR1 is MNHNS and CDR2 is SASEGT. The CDR3 covers 15 residues. CDR3: CASSEYRGYNEKLFF. The CDR3 DNA reads as TGTGCCAGCAGTGAATACAGAGGCTATAATGAAAAACTGTTTTTT.

This clone was observed once. The V gene is TRBV9, the J gene TRBJ2-3, with 10 bases matching TRBD1. This CDR3 is built from 20 residues. Losses at the gene ends were 4 bases for V and 3 bases for J; bases not matched to a gene: 20. In germline, CDR1 is SGDLS, CDR2 YYNGEE. The CDR3 spells CASSPSQDGQGVLRTDTQYF. In DNA, the CDR3 is TGTGCCAGCAGCCCTAGCCAAGATGGACAGGGGGTATTAAGAACAGATACGCAGTATTTT.

The V and J genes are TRBV29-1 and TRBJ2-7; D uncertain. Germline V lookup: CDR1 SQVTM, CDR2 ANQGSEA. This CDR3 comprises 11 residues. V lost 6 bases and J 0 bases, leaving 6 bases between the germline ends. For the CDR3, the DNA is TGCAGCGTCGATATCTCCTACGAGCAGTACTTC. The encoded protein is CSVDISYEQYF.

This clone was detected once. The chain uses TRBV28 and TRBJ1-1; D is ambiguous. The CDR3 loop spans 15 amino acids. The V gene's germline CDR1 is MDHEN and CDR2 SYDVKM. Between the trimmed V and J ends, which lost 3 bases and 1 base, there was a span of 12 bases. The CDR3 nucleotides read TGTGCCAGCAGTTTGGTAGGGAATTGGAACACTGAAGCTTTCTTT. Its translation: CASSLVGNWNTEAFF.

The chain carries TRBV7-2 and TRBJ2-7, with D perhaps matching TRBD1 (7 bases). CDR1 is SGHTA and CDR2 is FQGNSA in the germline V gene. The CDR3 loop spans 14 amino acids. The ends were cut back, 2 bases at V and 5 bases at J, with 13 bases in the middle. The CDR3 here is CASSLQGGRNEQYF. The CDR3 region has the DNA TGTGCCAGCAGCTTACAGGGGGGCCGGAACGAGCAGTACTTC. Supplemented by reference TRBV7-2 and TRBJ2-7, the full variable domain reads GAGVSQSPSNKVTEKGKDVELRCDPISGHTALYWYRQSLGQGLEFLIYFQGNSAPDKSGLPSDRFSAERTGGSVSTLTIQRTQQEDSAVYLCASSLQGGRNEQYFGPGTRLTVT.

The rearrangement links TRBV9 to TRBJ2-7; D not certain. The V end lost 4 bases, the J end lost 2 bases, and 10 bases lay between the germline ends. This CDR3 is built from 13 residues. Germline lookup yields CDR1 SGDLS and CDR2 YYNGEE. The CDR3 DNA sequence: TGTGCCAGCAGCTCGGACCTGGCCTACGAGCAGTACTTC. Translation gives CASSSDLAYEQYF.

As to this clone: This sample includes further DNA sequences coding for the same CDR3. The chain uses TRBV7-2 and TRBJ2-3; D is possibly TRBD1 (6 bases). Germline V gene lookup returns CDR1 SGHTA and CDR2 FQGNSA. The CDR3 is 14 residues long. V was pared by 3 bases and J by 3 bases, with 10 bases between. CDR3 sequence reads: CASSLGASTDTQYF. CDR3 coding DNA: TGTGCCAGCAGCTTGGGGGCTAGTACAGATACGCAGTATTTT. The variable domain in full, with the rest retrieved from reference TRBV7-2 and TRBJ2-3, is GAGVSQSPSNKVTEKGKDVELRCDPISGHTALYWYRQSLGQGLEFLIYFQGNSAPDKSGLPSDRFSAERTGGSVSTLTIQRTQQEDSAVYLCASSLGASTDTQYFGPGTRLTVL.

The chain links TRBV19 to TRBJ2-5; D remains unclear. CDR3 length equals 13 residues. The V end lost 6 bases, the J end lost 1 base, and 9 bases lay between the germline ends. Per the germline V gene, CDR1 is LNHDA and CDR2 is SQIVND (reference sequence). CDR3 sequence reads: CASRFQTQETQYF. CDR3 nucleotide sequence: TGTGCCAGTAGGTTCCAGACCCAAGAGACCCAGTACTTC.

The chain employs TRBV2 and TRBJ1-5; the match to TRBD1 covers 7 bases. V lost 6 bases and J lost 3; bases outside the gene matches: 11. The CDR3 spans 16 residues. The germline gives CDR1 SNHLY, CDR2 FYNNEI. CDR3 nucleotide sequence: TGTGCCAGCAGGGGTAAGGGGGCATCTTACAATCAGCCCCAGCATTTT. It encodes CASRGKGASYNQPQHF.

The V and J genes are TRBV5-1 and TRBJ1-3; D uncertain. The CDR3 runs to 14 residues. Trimming took 0 bases from V and 4 from J, leaving 8 bases between them. Germline CDR1 reads SGHRS; CDR2 reads YFSETQ. CDR3 nucleotides: TGCGCCAGCAGCTTGGCGGGGTCAGGAAACACCATATATTTT. Its translation: CASSLAGSGNTIYF.